This T cell receptor beta chain was documented in a study of cytomegalovirus exposure and HLA in healthy donors. The CDR3 consists of 18 residues. CDR1 is LNHDA, CDR2 SQIVND, per germline (reference sequence). The trim removed 3 bases at V and 5 bases at J, leaving 12 bases unmatched. Both 60 Vbeta primers and 13 Jbeta primers went into the PCR. Using immunoSEQ multiplex PCR, the repertoire was profiled, and TCRdb retains in-frame clones only, with some absent. The repertoire holds around 130,000 clones, with about 83% as singletons. The TCR was taken from a girl aged 2 to 10 in good health and CMV-seronegative. The chain employs TRBV19 and TRBJ2-3; 12 positions match TRBD2. The sequenced sample consisted of PBMCs. CDR3 nucleotide sequence: TGTGCCAGTAGTATGGTATCCCTGACTAGCGGGAGTGTAGATACGCAGTATTTT. Translation gives CASSMVSLTSGSVDTQYF. The whole variable domain, remainder taken from reference TRBV19 and TRBJ2-3, is DGGITQSPKYLFRKEGQNVTLSCEQNLNHDAMYWYRQDPGQGLRLIYYSQIVNDFQKGDIAEGYSVSREKKESFPLTVTSAQKNPTAFYLCASSMVSLTSGSVDTQYFGPGTRLTVL.